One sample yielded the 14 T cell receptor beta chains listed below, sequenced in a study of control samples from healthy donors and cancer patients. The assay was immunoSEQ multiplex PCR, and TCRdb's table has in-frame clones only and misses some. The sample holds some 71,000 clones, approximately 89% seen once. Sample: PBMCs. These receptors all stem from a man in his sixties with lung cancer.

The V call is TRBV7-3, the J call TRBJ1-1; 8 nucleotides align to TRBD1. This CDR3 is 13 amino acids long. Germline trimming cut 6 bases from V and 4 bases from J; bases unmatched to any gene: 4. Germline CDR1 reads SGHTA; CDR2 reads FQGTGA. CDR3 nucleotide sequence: TGTGCCAGCAGTTGGACAGGGTTCACTGAAGCTTTCTTT. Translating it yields CASSWTGFTEAFF.

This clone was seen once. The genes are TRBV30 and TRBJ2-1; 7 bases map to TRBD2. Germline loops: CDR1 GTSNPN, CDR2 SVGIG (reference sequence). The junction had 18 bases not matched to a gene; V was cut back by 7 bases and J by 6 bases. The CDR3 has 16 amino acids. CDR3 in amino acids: CASTGPPGGGSNEQFF. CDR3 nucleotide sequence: TGTGCCTCGACCGGACCCCCTGGGGGGGGGTCCAATGAGCAGTTCTTC.

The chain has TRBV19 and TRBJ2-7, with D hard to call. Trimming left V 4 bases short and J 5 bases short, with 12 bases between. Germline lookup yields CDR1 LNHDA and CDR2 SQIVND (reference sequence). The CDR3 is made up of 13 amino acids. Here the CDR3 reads CASSNRMGDEQYV. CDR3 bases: TGTGCCAGTAGTAACCGGATGGGCGACGAGCAGTACGTC.

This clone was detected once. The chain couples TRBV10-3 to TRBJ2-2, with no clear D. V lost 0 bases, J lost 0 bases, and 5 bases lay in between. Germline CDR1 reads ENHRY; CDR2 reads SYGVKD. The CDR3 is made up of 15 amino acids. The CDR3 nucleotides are TGTGCCATCAGTGAGTCGACGACGAACACCGGGGAGCTGTTTTTT. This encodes CAISESTTNTGELFF.

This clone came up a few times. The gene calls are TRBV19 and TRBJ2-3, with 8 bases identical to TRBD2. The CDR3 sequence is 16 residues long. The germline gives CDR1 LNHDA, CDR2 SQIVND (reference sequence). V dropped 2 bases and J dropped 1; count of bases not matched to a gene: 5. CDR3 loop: CASSIRSGGRTDTQYF. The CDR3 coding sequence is TGTGCCAGTAGTATAAGAAGCGGGGGACGCACAGATACGCAGTATTTT.

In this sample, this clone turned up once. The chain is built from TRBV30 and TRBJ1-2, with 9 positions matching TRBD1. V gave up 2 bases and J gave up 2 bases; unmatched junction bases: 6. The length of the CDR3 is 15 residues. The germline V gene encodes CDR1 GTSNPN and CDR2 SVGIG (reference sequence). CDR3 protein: CAWSLTQGANYGYTF. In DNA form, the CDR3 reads TGTGCCTGGAGTTTGACACAGGGGGCGAACTATGGCTACACCTTC.

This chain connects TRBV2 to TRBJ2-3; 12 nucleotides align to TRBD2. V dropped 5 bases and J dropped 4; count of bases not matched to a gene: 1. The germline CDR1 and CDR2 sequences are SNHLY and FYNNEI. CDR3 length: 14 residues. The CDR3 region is CASSRLAGADTQYF. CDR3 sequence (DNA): TGTGCCAGCAGTAGACTAGCGGGGGCAGATACGCAGTATTTT.

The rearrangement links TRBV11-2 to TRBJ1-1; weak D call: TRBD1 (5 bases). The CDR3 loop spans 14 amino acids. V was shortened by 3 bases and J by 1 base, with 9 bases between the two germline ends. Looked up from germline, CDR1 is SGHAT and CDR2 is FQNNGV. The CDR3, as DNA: TGTGCCAGCAGCTTGGGGGTCAGGAACACTGAAGCTTTCTTT. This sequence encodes CASSLGVRNTEAFF. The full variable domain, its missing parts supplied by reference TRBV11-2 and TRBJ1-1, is EAGVAQSPRYKIIEKRQSVAFWCNPISGHATLYWYQQILGQGPKLLIQFQNNGVVDDSQLPKDRFSAERLKGVDSTLKIQPAKLEDSAVYLCASSLGVRNTEAFFGQGTRLTVV.

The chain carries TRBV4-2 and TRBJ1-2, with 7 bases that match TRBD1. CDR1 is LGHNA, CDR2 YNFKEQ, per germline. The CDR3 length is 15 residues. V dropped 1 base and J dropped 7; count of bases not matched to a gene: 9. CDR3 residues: CASSQGDSNASGYTF. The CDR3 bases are TGTGCCAGCAGCCAAGGGGACAGTAATGCTTCTGGCTACACCTTC.

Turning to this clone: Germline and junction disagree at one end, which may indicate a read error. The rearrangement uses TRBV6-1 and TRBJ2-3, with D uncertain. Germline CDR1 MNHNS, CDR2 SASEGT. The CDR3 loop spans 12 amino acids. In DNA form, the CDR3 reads TGTGCCAGCAGTGAAGCGCTAAGGGTCACCTTGTTT. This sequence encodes CASSEALRVTLF.

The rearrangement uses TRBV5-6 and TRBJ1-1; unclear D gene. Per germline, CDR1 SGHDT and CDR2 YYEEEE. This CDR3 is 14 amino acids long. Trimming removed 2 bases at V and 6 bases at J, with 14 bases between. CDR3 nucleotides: TGTGCCAGCAGCTTACGAATGGAGGGATCTGAAGCTTTCTTT. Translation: CASSLRMEGSEAFF.

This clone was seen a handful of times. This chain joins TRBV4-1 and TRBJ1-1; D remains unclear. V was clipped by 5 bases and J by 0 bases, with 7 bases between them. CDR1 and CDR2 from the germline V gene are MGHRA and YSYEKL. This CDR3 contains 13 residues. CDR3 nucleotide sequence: TGCGCCAGCAGCGAGGTCCTGAACACTGAAGCTTTCTTT. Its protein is CASSEVLNTEAFF.

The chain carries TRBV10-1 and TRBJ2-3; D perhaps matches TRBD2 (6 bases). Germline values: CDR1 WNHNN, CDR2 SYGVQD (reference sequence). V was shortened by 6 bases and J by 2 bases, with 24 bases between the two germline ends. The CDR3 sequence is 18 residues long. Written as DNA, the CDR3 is TGCGCCAGCAGCGAGGGCCGGTCTTCGGGGGTACACACAGATACGCAGTATTTT. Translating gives CASSEGRSSGVHTDTQYF.

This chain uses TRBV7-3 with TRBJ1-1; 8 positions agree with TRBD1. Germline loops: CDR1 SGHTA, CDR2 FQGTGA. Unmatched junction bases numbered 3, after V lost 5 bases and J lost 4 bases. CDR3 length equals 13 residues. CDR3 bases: TGTGCCAGCAGCATCGGACAGGGCACTGAAGCTTTCTTT. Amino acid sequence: CASSIGQGTEAFF.